This T cell receptor (beta chain) was observed in a study of cytomegalovirus exposure and HLA in healthy donors. The PCR used 60 Vbeta and 13 Jbeta primers. Profiled with immunoSEQ multiplex PCR; TCRdb holds only in-frame clones, not every one. The sample carries about 170,000 clones, approximately 71% recorded once. CDR3 length: 19 amino acids. V lost 1 base to trimming and J lost 3 bases, with 21 bases between them. From germline, CDR1 is LGHNA and CDR2 YNFKEQ. The V gene is TRBV4-2, the J gene TRBJ2-2, with D maybe TRBD2 (6 bases). The sample consisted of PBMCs. The source of this sequence is a girl between 10 and 17 years old in good health and CMV-seronegative. CDR3 in amino acids: CASSQGGVLRAGYTGELFF. CDR3 DNA: TGTGCCAGCAGCCAAGGGGGTGTTCTACGGGCGGGGTACACCGGGGAGCTGTTTTTT.